The next 26 T cell receptor beta chains were all read from a single sample in a study of blood T cell repertoires in COVID-19. Clones were read by immunoSEQ multiplex PCR, and TCRdb kept only the in-frame ones, dropping some. Of about 240,000 clones in the sample, roughly 90% were seen once. Sequencing used peripheral blood. The receptor source for this set is a man aged 60 to 69 who had recovered from COVID-19.

The chain joins TRBV10-3 to TRBJ2-7, with TRBD2 matching 8 bases. The germline CDR1 and CDR2 sequences are ENHRY and SYGVKD. CDR3 length: 14 amino acids. V was clipped by 6 bases and J by 3 bases; unmatched bases: 7. The CDR3 sequence is CAISLGRGDYEQYF. CDR3 coding DNA: TGTGCCATCAGCCTGGGGCGGGGGGACTACGAGCAGTACTTC.

The chain combines TRBV19 with TRBJ2-7; the D gene is possibly TRBD1 (5 bases). V dropped 3 bases and J dropped 5 bases, with 8 bases sitting between them. The V gene's germline CDR1 is LNHDA and CDR2 SQIVND (reference sequence). The CDR3 runs 12 residues. The CDR3 spells CASSIRVHEQYV. CDR3 sequence (DNA): TGTGCCAGTAGTATCAGGGTCCACGAGCAGTACGTC.

This clone was counted a single time. The chain is built from TRBV10-3 and TRBJ2-5; TRBD2 matches at 10 bases. The V gene's germline CDR1 is ENHRY and CDR2 SYGVKD. The CDR3 is 18 residues long. The V and J ends lost 3 bases and 2 bases, in that order; junction bases with no gene match: 12. Here the CDR3 reads CAISESSGGAIGQETQYF. The CDR3 DNA reads as TGTGCCATCAGTGAATCTAGCGGGGGTGCAATAGGACAAGAGACCCAGTACTTC.

The genes are TRBV21-1 and TRBJ2-7; whether TRBD1, the table's D call, matches the DNA was not checked. TRBV21-1 is reported as a pseudogene. The CDR3 loop spans 16 amino acids. CDR3 amino acids: CASSKPPQGPTYEQYF. The CDR3 nucleotides are TGTGCCAGCAGCAAACCCCCACAGGGGCCCACCTACGAGCAGTACTTC.

The CDR3 DNA follows: TGTGCCACCAGTTTGGGGCCCCCAGGTTTCAATGAGCAGTTCTTC. This encodes CATSLGPPGFNEQFF. J is TRBJ2-1 and V is TRBV24-1; TRBD1 is a possible D gene (5 bases). CDR1 and CDR2 from the germline V gene are KGHDR and SFDVKD. V was clipped by 6 bases and J by 6 bases, with 17 bases between them. The length of the CDR3 is 15 residues.

CDR3 region: CASSSSPTSGVRDTQYF. The CDR3 nucleotides read TGTGCCAGCAGCTCCTCCCCGACTAGCGGGGTTCGCGATACGCAGTATTTT. The V and J genes are TRBV13 and TRBJ2-3, with 11 bases fitting TRBD2. Germline trimming cut 4 bases from V and 6 bases from J; bases unmatched to any gene: 12. The CDR3 runs 17 residues. In germline, CDR1 is PRHDT, CDR2 FYEKMQ (reference sequence).

The V and J genes are TRBV6-2 or TRBV6-3 and TRBJ1-4, with 9 positions matching TRBD1. CDR1 is MNHEY, CDR2 SVGEGT, per germline. This CDR3 has 14 residues. Trimming cost V 4 bases and J 6 bases; bases outside gene matches: 3. The CDR3 DNA is TGTGCCAGCAGTTGGGACAGGGAGTATGAAAAACTGTTTTTT. Its protein product is CASSWDREYEKLFF.

The CDR3 bases are TGTGCCAGCAGCTCAGGGGGCTACGGCTATGGCTACACCTTC. Translating gives CASSSGGYGYGYTF. The chain links TRBV5-6 to TRBJ1-2, with 8 bases lining up with TRBD1. The V and J ends lost 3 bases and 4 bases, in that order; junction bases with no gene match: 5. The germline V gene has CDR1 SGHDT and CDR2 YYEEEE. CDR3 length: 14 residues.

J is TRBJ2-1 and V is TRBV6-1, with TRBD2 identical over 14 bases. The CDR3 extends over 16 amino acids. V lost 4 bases, J lost 7 bases, and 6 bases stayed unmatched. Per germline, CDR1 MNHNS and CDR2 SASEGT. The CDR3, as DNA: TGTGCCAGCAGTGGGAGACTAGCGGGGGGGCTAAATGAGCAGTTCTTC. Protein sequence: CASSGRLAGGLNEQFF.

The rearrangement links TRBV12-5 to TRBJ1-1, with 9 bases matching TRBD1. The ends lost 0 bases at V and 0 bases at J; junction bases unmatched: 5. Germline-derived CDR1 and CDR2 are LGHNT and FRNRAP. This CDR3 contains 17 residues. CDR3: CASGLVLTGGVNTEAFF. DNA for the CDR3: TGTGCTAGTGGTTTGGTTCTCACAGGGGGCGTGAACACTGAAGCTTTCTTT.

The rearrangement links TRBV29-1 to TRBJ2-3, with 15 bases aligning to TRBD2. Germline V gives CDR1 SQVTM, CDR2 ANQGSEA. V lost 6 bases, J lost 6 bases, and 4 bases stayed unmatched. There are 14 residues in the CDR3. CDR3 loop: CSVGTSGGFDTQYF. In nucleotides, the CDR3 is TGCAGCGTGGGGACTAGCGGGGGGTTCGATACGCAGTATTTT.

The rearrangement joins TRBV14 to TRBJ1-2; the D is unclear. Germline loops: CDR1 SGHDN, CDR2 FVKESK. CDR3 size: 17 residues. Between the trimmed V and J ends, which lost 0 bases and 6 bases, there was a span of 20 bases. CDR3 sequence reads: CASSQESEGFSQNGYTF. The CDR3 DNA follows: TGTGCCAGCAGCCAAGAAAGTGAGGGATTTTCTCAAAATGGCTACACCTTC.

The chain uses TRBV5-1 and TRBJ1-5; TRBD1 is a possible D gene (5 bases). With 0 bases removed from V and 6 bases from J, the gap between germline ends came to 16 bases. Looked up from germline, CDR1 is SGHRS and CDR2 is YFSETQ. This CDR3 contains 16 residues. CDR3 region: CASSLDGSPGGQPQHF. The CDR3 region has the DNA TGCGCCAGCAGCTTGGATGGGTCCCCGGGGGGTCAGCCCCAGCATTTT.

The chain employs TRBV27 and TRBJ2-2; no definite D call. Trimming pared 2 bases from V and 8 bases from J, leaving 9 bases between. Germline V gene data show CDR1 as MNHEY and CDR2 as SMNVEV (reference sequence). CDR3 length equals 13 residues. The CDR3 region is CASSLTLGGELFF. The CDR3 coding sequence is TGTGCCAGCAGTTTAACTCTCGGGGGGGAGCTGTTTTTT.

This chain links TRBV27 with TRBJ2-7; D perhaps matches TRBD2 (6 bases). CDR3 length: 16 residues. V was clipped by 7 bases and J by 2 bases, with 21 bases between them. CDR1 is MNHEY, CDR2 SMNVEV, per germline (reference sequence). CDR3 region: CASKVDVLAQPYEQYF. CDR3 nucleotide sequence: TGTGCCAGCAAGGTGGACGTCCTAGCGCAGCCCTACGAGCAGTACTTC.

This sequence joins TRBV6-5 and TRBJ1-4, with D unresolved. CDR1 and CDR2 from the germline V gene are MNHEY and SVGAGI. The V end lost 5 bases, the J end lost 8 bases, and 15 bases lay between the germline ends. CDR3 size: 14 residues. CDR3 nucleotides: TGTGCCAGCAGTACCCTCGGAGATTGGGAAAAACTGTTTTTT. This sequence encodes CASSTLGDWEKLFF.

The chain joins TRBV28 to TRBJ2-5; D perhaps matches TRBD2 (6 bases). The CDR3 runs to 13 residues. Germline lookup yields CDR1 MDHEN and CDR2 SYDVKM. The ends were cut back, 6 bases at V and 7 bases at J, with 15 bases in the middle. The CDR3 DNA reads as TGTGCCAGCAGATACGGACGGCGGGGGACCCAGTACTTC. It translates to CASRYGRRGTQYF. The whole variable domain, filled in from reference TRBV28 and TRBJ2-5, reads DVKVTQSSRYLVKRTGEKVFLECVQDMDHENMFWYRQDPGLGLRLIYFSYDVKMKEKGDIPEGYSVSREKKERFSLILESASTNQTSMYLCASRYGRRGTQYFGPGTRLLVL.

The rearrangement joins TRBV10-3 to TRBJ1-5; 7 bases match TRBD1. This CDR3 spans 14 amino acids. Germline-derived CDR1 and CDR2 are ENHRY and SYGVKD. The ends lost 10 bases at V and 2 bases at J; junction bases unmatched: 8. CDR3 in amino acids: CATSRGAGNQPQHF. The CDR3, as DNA: TGTGCCACCTCCAGGGGGGCAGGCAATCAGCCCCAGCATTTT.

This chain joins TRBV5-1 and TRBJ2-7, with D perhaps TRBD2 (5 bases). Germline CDR1 SGHRS, CDR2 YFSETQ. V gave up 3 bases and J gave up 2 bases, with 15 bases separating them. This CDR3 is built from 15 residues. CDR3 sequence (DNA): TGCGCCAGCAGCTCCTCGCGGACTTCCACCTACGAGCAGTACTTC. Translation gives CASSSSRTSTYEQYF.

V and J are TRBV7-2 and TRBJ2-5; 9 bases match TRBD2. From germline, CDR1 is SGHTA and CDR2 FQGNSA. V lost 5 bases to trimming and J lost 4 bases; unmatched junction nucleotides: 5. This CDR3 has 14 amino acids. The CDR3 sequence: CASSGGGAGETQYF. CDR3 in DNA: TGTGCCAGCAGCGGCGGGGGGGCCGGAGAGACCCAGTACTTC.

V gene TRBV18 combines with J gene TRBJ2-7; tentatively, D is TRBD1 (6 bases). CDR1 is KGHSH and CDR2 is LQKENI in the germline V gene. The V end was cut by 4 bases, the J end by 2 bases, with 15 bases between. This CDR3 region has 15 residues. Here the CDR3 DNA reads TGTGCCAGCTCACGAATCGGAGGACAGACCTACGAGCAGTACTTC. Protein product: CASSRIGGQTYEQYF.

The chain combines TRBV10-3 with TRBJ2-3, with 7 bases fitting TRBD1. The CDR3 is 14 amino acids. The V and J ends lost 6 bases and 1 base, in that order; junction bases with no gene match: 4. CDR1 and CDR2 (germline): ENHRY, SYGVKD. CDR3: CAIRIGQGTDTQYF. The DNA of the CDR3 is TGTGCCATCAGAATAGGACAGGGCACAGATACGCAGTATTTT.

This chain links TRBV3-1 (or the pseudogene TRBV3-2) with TRBJ1-6, with a weak D call TRBD1 (6 bases). The germline gives CDR1 LGHDT, CDR2 YNNKEL (reference sequence). The CDR3 extends over 14 amino acids. Trimming took off 3 bases at V and 6 bases at J, with 9 bases between the two ends. The CDR3 DNA reads TGTGCCAGCAGCCAGGGGGCGGGTAATTCACCCCTCCACTTT. It translates to CASSQGAGNSPLHF.

The chain joins TRBV23-1 to TRBJ2-7; D gene unclear. TRBV23-1 falls under the ORF class, with uncertain function. The CDR3 contains 11 residues. V was cut by 4 bases and J by 6 bases, with 7 bases left in between. The CDR3 DNA is TGCGCCAGCAGTCCGGTCGGCGAGCAGTACTTC. As protein: CASSPVGEQYF.

This chain links TRBV7-2 with TRBJ2-7; D uncertain. V lost 2 bases and J 4 bases, leaving 9 bases between the germline ends. CDR1 SGHTA and CDR2 FQGNSA come from the germline V gene. This CDR3 spans 13 amino acids. CDR3 amino acids: CASSLFTAYEQYF. DNA for the CDR3: TGTGCCAGCAGCTTATTCACTGCATACGAGCAGTACTTC.

The chain joins TRBV2 to TRBJ1-5; D unclear. The CDR3 runs to 12 residues. Germline CDR1 is SNHLY and CDR2 is FYNNEI. Trimming took 5 bases from V and 3 from J, leaving 5 bases between them. CDR3 sequence: CASSTFNQPQHF. In DNA form, the CDR3 reads TGTGCCAGCAGTACTTTCAATCAGCCCCAGCATTTT. Drawing the rest from reference TRBV2 and TRBJ1-5, the complete variable domain is EPEVTQTPSHQVTQMGQEVILRCVPISNHLYFYWYRQILGQKVEFLVSFYNNEISEKSEIFDDQFSVERPDGSNFTLKIRSTKLEDSAMYFCASSTFNQPQHFGDGTRLSIL.